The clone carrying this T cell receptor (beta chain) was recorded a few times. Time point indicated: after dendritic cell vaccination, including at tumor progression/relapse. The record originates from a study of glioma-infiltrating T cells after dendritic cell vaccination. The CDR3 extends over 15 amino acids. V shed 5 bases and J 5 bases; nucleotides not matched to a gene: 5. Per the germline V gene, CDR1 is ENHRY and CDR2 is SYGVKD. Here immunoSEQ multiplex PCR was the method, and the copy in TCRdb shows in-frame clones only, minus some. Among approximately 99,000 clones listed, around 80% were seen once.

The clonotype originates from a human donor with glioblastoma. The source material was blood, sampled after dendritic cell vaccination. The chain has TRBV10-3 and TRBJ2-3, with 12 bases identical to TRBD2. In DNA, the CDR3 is TGTGCCATCAGTCAAGAGGGACTAGCGGGAGATACGCAGTATTTT. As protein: CAISQEGLAGDTQYF.